The clone carrying this T cell receptor (beta chain) was counted ten times or more. Between the trimmed V and J ends, which lost 2 bases and 8 bases, there was a span of 15 bases. The CDR3 spans 15 residues. The germline CDR1 and CDR2 sequences are MNHGY and SAAAGT. Profiling relied on immunoSEQ multiplex PCR, and the TCRdb table lists in-frame clones only, not all of them. Of about 6,400 clones in the sample, over 15% were seen once. Regarding treatment: randomized to nivolumab then ipilimumab (arm A) or the reverse (arm B). This sample is drawn from a study of sequential checkpoint blockade in melanoma. Study overall: Each arm's sequence ended with maintenance nivolumab. About two dozen patients had tumor biopsies before treatment and at week 13.

The sequence derives from a human donor with melanoma. The sequences come from tumor tissue (inferred from file names), collected from a patient given nivolumab and ipilimumab in sequence. This sequence joins TRBV6-8 and TRBJ1-4, with D perhaps TRBD1 (5 bases). In nucleotides, the CDR3 is TGTGCCAGCAGTTACGACGTAAGGAGGGGAGAAAAACTGTTTTTT. Translated: CASSYDVRRGEKLFF.